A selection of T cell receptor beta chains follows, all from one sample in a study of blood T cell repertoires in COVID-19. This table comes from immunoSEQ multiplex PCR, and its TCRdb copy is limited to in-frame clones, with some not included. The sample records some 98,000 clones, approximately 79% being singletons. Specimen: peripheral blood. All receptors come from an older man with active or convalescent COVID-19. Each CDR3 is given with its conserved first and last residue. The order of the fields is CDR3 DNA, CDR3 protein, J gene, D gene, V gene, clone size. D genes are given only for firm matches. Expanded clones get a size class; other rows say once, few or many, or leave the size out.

CDR3nt: TGTGCCAGCAGATTGACGGGTAATCAGCCCCAGCATTTT
CDR3aa: CASRLTGNQPQHF
j_gene: TRBJ1-5
d_gene: NA
v_gene: TRBV6-5
abundance: NA

CDR3nt: TGTGCCAGCAGCTCACCGGGACAGGTTTACAATGAGCAGTTCTTC
CDR3aa: CASSSPGQVYNEQFF
j_gene: TRBJ2-1
d_gene: TRBD1
v_gene: TRBV11-3
abundance: NA

CDR3nt: TGCGCCAGCAGTGAGGATTTGGGTAGCGGGGGCGGCGGGGAGCAGTTCTTC
CDR3aa: CASSEDLGSGGGGEQFF
j_gene: TRBJ2-1
d_gene: TRBD2
v_gene: TRBV10-2
abundance: NA

CDR3nt: TGTGCCAGCAGCTTGACTCTCAATGAGCAGTTCTTC
CDR3aa: CASSLTLNEQFF
j_gene: TRBJ2-1
d_gene: NA
v_gene: TRBV7-9
abundance: NA

CDR3nt: TGTGCCAGCAGCTTGGAAACTAGCGGGGGGCCTGCCCATGAGCAGTTCTTC
CDR3aa: CASSLETSGGPAHEQFF
j_gene: TRBJ2-1
d_gene: TRBD2
v_gene: TRBV5-4
abundance: once

CDR3nt: TGTGCCAGCAGCTTAAGTCCCCTCGGCGGGGTGGAGACCCAGTACTTC
CDR3aa: CASSLSPLGGVETQYF
j_gene: TRBJ2-5
d_gene: NA
v_gene: TRBV7-2
abundance: NA

CDR3nt: TGCAGTGCTACCTCTGGCCATGAGCAGTTCTTC
CDR3aa: CSATSGHEQFF
j_gene: TRBJ2-1
d_gene: NA
v_gene: TRBV20-1
abundance: NA

CDR3nt: TGTGCCAGCAGCCAGACAGTAGGGATTGTGTTCGGGAATGAGCAGTTCTTC
CDR3aa: CASSQTVGIVFGNEQFF
j_gene: TRBJ2-1
d_gene: NA
v_gene: TRBV7-8
abundance: NA

CDR3nt: TGTGCCAGCAGCCAAACGGACAGGGGCTATGGCTACACCTTC
CDR3aa: CASSQTDRGYGYTF
j_gene: TRBJ1-2
d_gene: TRBD1
v_gene: TRBV4-2
abundance: NA

CDR3nt: TGTGCCACCAGTTCCGGGACTAAGAACACCGGGGAGCTGTTTTTT
CDR3aa: CATSSGTKNTGELFF
j_gene: TRBJ2-2
d_gene: TRBD2
v_gene: TRBV24-1
abundance: NA

CDR3nt: TGCGCCAGCAGCCAAAATTGGCGTGCAGGGGGCGACTCCGGGGAGCTGTTTTTT
CDR3aa: CASSQNWRAGGDSGELFF
j_gene: TRBJ2-2
d_gene: TRBD1
v_gene: TRBV4-3
abundance: NA

CDR3nt: TGTGCCAGCAGCTTAGGGGACAGGGTTATGAACACTGAAGCTTTCTTT
CDR3aa: CASSLGDRVMNTEAFF
j_gene: TRBJ1-1
d_gene: TRBD1
v_gene: TRBV7-9
abundance: NA

CDR3nt: TGTGCCAGTAGCGCTGCCGGGAACGAGCAGTACTTC
CDR3aa: CASSAAGNEQYF
j_gene: TRBJ2-7
d_gene: NA
v_gene: TRBV19
abundance: NA

CDR3nt: TGTGCCAGCAGTTACGGGCCCGGGGGGTTGGCAGCTTTCTTT
CDR3aa: CASSYGPGGLAAFF
j_gene: TRBJ1-1
d_gene: NA
v_gene: TRBV6-2/TRBV6-3
abundance: NA

CDR3nt: TGTGCCAGCAGTTACGGGCCGGCCGCGGGCGAAGAGACCCAGTACTTC
CDR3aa: CASSYGPAAGEETQYF
j_gene: TRBJ2-5
d_gene: NA
v_gene: TRBV6-5
abundance: NA

CDR3nt: TGTGCCAGCAGTCAGCCGGGAGCGGGGGGCTACGAGCAGTACTTC
CDR3aa: CASSQPGAGGYEQYF
j_gene: TRBJ2-7
d_gene: TRBD2
v_gene: TRBV14
abundance: NA

CDR3nt: TGCGCCAGCAGCGCAGGGTTTACGAACACTGAAGCTTTCTTT
CDR3aa: CASSAGFTNTEAFF
j_gene: TRBJ1-1
d_gene: NA
v_gene: TRBV4-3
abundance: NA

CDR3nt: TGCGCCAGCAGCAACTCCCCACAGGGCACCCTTGGAAACACCATATATTTT
CDR3aa: CASSNSPQGTLGNTIYF
j_gene: TRBJ1-3
d_gene: NA
v_gene: TRBV5-1
abundance: NA

CDR3nt: TGTGCCAGCAGCTTAGGGGACAGGGAGGGAACTGAAGCTTTCTTT
CDR3aa: CASSLGDREGTEAFF
j_gene: TRBJ1-1
d_gene: TRBD1
v_gene: TRBV7-2
abundance: few

CDR3nt: TGTGCCAGCAGCTTACACGGCGAGCGGGTAACCTACGAGCAGTACTTC
CDR3aa: CASSLHGERVTYEQYF
j_gene: TRBJ2-7
d_gene: NA
v_gene: TRBV7-2
abundance: NA

CDR3nt: TGTGCCAGCATCCAATCCAGGTACCAAGAGACCCAGTACTTC
CDR3aa: CASIQSRYQETQYF
j_gene: TRBJ2-5
d_gene: NA
v_gene: TRBV6-5
abundance: NA

CDR3nt: TGTGCCAGCAAGGAGGGTTTAAATGAGCAGTTCTTC
CDR3aa: CASKEGLNEQFF
j_gene: TRBJ2-1
d_gene: NA
v_gene: TRBV6-6
abundance: NA

CDR3nt: TGTGCCAGTAGTATAAGTAGGGGTCGACAGCCCCAGCATTTT
CDR3aa: CASSISRGRQPQHF
j_gene: TRBJ1-5
d_gene: NA
v_gene: TRBV19
abundance: NA

CDR3nt: TGTGCCAGCAGCTTAGACGGGATAAACACCGGGGAGCTGTTTTTT
CDR3aa: CASSLDGINTGELFF
j_gene: TRBJ2-2
d_gene: NA
v_gene: TRBV11-3
abundance: NA

CDR3nt: TGTGCCATCAGTGATCCTAGCGGGGGGGCGGGCACAGATACGCAGTATTTT
CDR3aa: CAISDPSGGAGTDTQYF
j_gene: TRBJ2-3
d_gene: TRBD2
v_gene: TRBV10-3
abundance: NA

CDR3nt: TGCGCCAGCAGCGCCGGCGGGACAGGGATGGATTCACCCCTCCACTTT
CDR3aa: CASSAGGTGMDSPLHF
j_gene: TRBJ1-6
d_gene: TRBD1
v_gene: TRBV5-1
abundance: NA

CDR3nt: TGTGCCAGCAGTCCCAACAGGGGGACCTATGGCTACACCTTC
CDR3aa: CASSPNRGTYGYTF
j_gene: TRBJ1-2
d_gene: TRBD1
v_gene: TRBV6-5
abundance: NA